A selection of T cell receptor beta chains follows, all from one sample in a study of shared clonotypes between healthy human individuals. TCRdb's table, derived via immunoSEQ multiplex PCR, lists solely in-frame clones and lacks some. Among 950,000 to 1,300,000 clones, around 75% were seen once, and the ten largest hold about 1.5%. The material sequenced was memory CD4+ T cells sorted from blood. These TCRs come from a young man in good health. Both conserved end residues are part of each CDR3. The D gene is left open where the match is weak. For some rows the clone size is stated as once, few or many, or as a class when expanded; others skip it.

j_gene,v_gene,abundance,d_gene,CDR3nt,CDR3aa
TRBJ2-1,TRBV11-2,once,-,TGTGCCAGCAGCTTAGCAGGTAAGAATGAGCAGTTCTTC,CASSLAGKNEQFF
TRBJ2-1,TRBV7-3,-,-,TGTGCCAGCAGCCTCACTAGGGACAATGAGCAGTTCTTC,CASSLTRDNEQFF
TRBJ2-5,TRBV6-1,once,TRBD2,TGTGCCAGCATGGGGGCGGGGGGCCTCAAGACCCAGTACTTC,CASMGAGGLKTQYF
TRBJ1-2,TRBV4-1,-,-,TGCGCCAGCAGCCAAGATTTTGGCCCTAACTATGGCTACACCTTC,CASSQDFGPNYGYTF
TRBJ1-4,TRBV12-2,-,-,TGTGCAAGTCGCACCCCTTACTACCCGGGACAGGGGGCAACTAATGAAAAACTGTTTTTT,CASRTPYYPGQGATNEKLFF
TRBJ1-2,TRBV5-6,-,-,TGTGCCAGCAGTCAAGACATCTCTAACTATGGCTACACCTTC,CASSQDISNYGYTF
TRBJ2-5,TRBV5-1,-,TRBD2,TGCGCCAGCAGCAGGGTAGCGGGGGGACCCGAGACCCAGTACTTC,CASSRVAGGPETQYF
TRBJ1-2,TRBV25-1,-,-,TGTGCCAGCAGTGAAAACCATGGCTACACCTTC,CASSENHGYTF
TRBJ1-1,TRBV9,-,TRBD1,TGTGCCAGCAGCCGGACAGGGGCTGAAGCTTTCTTT,CASSRTGAEAFF
TRBJ1-1,TRBV10-3,-,TRBD1,TGTGCCATCAGGGGGACAGGGGGCACTGAAGCTTTCTTT,CAIRGTGGTEAFF
TRBJ1-6,TRBV5-1,-,-,TGCGCCAGCAGGGGGCAGTCCTATAATTCACCCCTCCACTTT,CASRGQSYNSPLHF
TRBJ2-3,TRBV6-6,-,-,TGTGCCAGCACCACCGGAACGAGGAACACAGATACGCAGTATTTT,CASTTGTRNTDTQYF
TRBJ2-3,TRBV5-1,-,TRBD1,TGCGCCAGCAGCTTGGAGGGGACAGACACAGATACGCAGTATTTT,CASSLEGTDTDTQYF
TRBJ1-4,TRBV15,-,-,TGTGCCACCAGCAGACGACAGGCGGGGGTTGGGTCTAATGAAAAACTGTTTTTT,CATSRRQAGVGSNEKLFF
TRBJ2-6,TRBV29-1,-,-,TGCAGCGTGGCGTTAACAGGGACTGGGGCCAACGTCCTGACTTTC,CSVALTGTGANVLTF
TRBJ2-7,TRBV19,-,TRBD2,TGTGCCAGTAGTATTGGGGGGACTAGCGGGAGTATCTACGAGCAGTACTTC,CASSIGGTSGSIYEQYF
TRBJ2-6,TRBV4-3,-,-,TGCGCCAGCAGCCCGCGACACAGGGACTCCGGGGCCAACGTCCTGACTTTC,CASSPRHRDSGANVLTF
TRBJ2-5,TRBV12-5,few,-,TGTGCTAGTGGTTTGGATACAATCGACAGGAACCAAGAGACCCAGTACTTC,CASGLDTIDRNQETQYF
TRBJ2-7,TRBV5-5,-,-,TGTGCCAGCAGCTTGCGGGGCCCGTCCTACGAGCAGTACTTC,CASSLRGPSYEQYF
TRBJ2-7,TRBV28,-,-,TGTGCCAGCAGCCTACTAGCTGCCGAGCAGTACTTC,CASSLLAAEQYF
TRBJ2-5,TRBV5-1,-,TRBD1,TGCGCCAGCAGACCGACAGGGTTTCAAGAGACCCAGTACTTC,CASRPTGFQETQYF
TRBJ2-2,TRBV11-1,once,-,TGTGCCAGCAGCTTGGCGCTCACCGGGGAGCTGTTTTTT,CASSLALTGELFF
TRBJ2-2,TRBV5-1,-,-,TGCGCCAGCAGCTTGGCCAGGCGATCCACCGGGGAGCTGTTTTTT,CASSLARRSTGELFF
TRBJ1-2,TRBV18,-,-,TGTGCCAGCTCCCAGGACAGTTCGGGAGGCTACACCTTC,CASSQDSSGGYTF
TRBJ2-3,TRBV5-1,-,-,TGCGCCAGCAGCTTGGAGGGCGTTTCGGCAGATACGCAGTATTTT,CASSLEGVSADTQYF
TRBJ2-7,TRBV6-5,-,-,TGTGCCAGCAGTTATTGGCCTGGGGCCTCCTACGAGCAGTACTTC,CASSYWPGASYEQYF
TRBJ2-1,TRBV7-2,-,TRBD2,TGTGCCAGCAGCTTAGGGCGGGGGAGCTCCTACAATGAGCAGTTCTTC,CASSLGRGSSYNEQFF
TRBJ1-2,TRBV25-1,few,-,TGTGCCAGCAGTGACCGCCAGGGGTTAAACTATGGCTACACCTTC,CASSDRQGLNYGYTF
TRBJ2-7,TRBV6-1,-,TRBD1,TGTGCCAGCAGTGAAACGGCGACAGGGGGGTACTACGAGCAGTACTTC,CASSETATGGYYEQYF
TRBJ1-6,TRBV25-1,-,-,TGTGCCAGCAGTGAATTTGGGGGTTCACCCCTCCACTTT,CASSEFGGSPLHF
TRBJ1-3,TRBV14,many,-,TGTGCCAGCAGCCAAGATGAGGCCACCGCTAAATATTTT,CASSQDEATAKYF
TRBJ2-3,TRBV18,-,-,TGTGCCAGCTCACCAAACTTCGGGACAGATACGCAGTATTTT,CASSPNFGTDTQYF
TRBJ2-5,TRBV30,-,-,TGTGCCTGGAGTGTACGACCGACAGGAGCGTACCAAGAGACCCAGTACTTC,CAWSVRPTGAYQETQYF
TRBJ1-6,TRBV7-2,-,TRBD1,TGTGCCAGCAGCTCCGGGACAGGGGGTTTGGAGGCCCTCCACTTT,CASSSGTGGLEALHF
TRBJ1-2,TRBV5-4,few,TRBD1,TGTGCCAGCAGCCCGGGGACAGGGGCCGACTATGGCTACACCTTC,CASSPGTGADYGYTF
TRBJ1-2,TRBV2,-,-,TGTGCCAGCAGTCTAACAGCGATTCGCTATGGCTACACCTTC,CASSLTAIRYGYTF
TRBJ1-5,TRBV5-6,-,-,TGTGCCAGCAGCTTGGGCCGAGGGGGTCCCCAGCATTTT,CASSLGRGGPQHF
TRBJ1-3,TRBV9,few,TRBD1,TGTGCCAGCAGCGTAGACGACAGGGAAACAGGAAACACCATATATTTT,CASSVDDRETGNTIYF
TRBJ2-5,TRBV7-9,once,TRBD1,TGTGCCAGCAGCTTACAAAGGACAGGGCGCCAAGAGACCCAGTACTTC,CASSLQRTGRQETQYF
TRBJ2-2,TRBV28,-,-,TGTGCCAGCGGCAGGGGGGTAAACACCGGGGAGCTGTTTTTT,CASGRGVNTGELFF
TRBJ2-3,TRBV6-1,many,-,TGTGCCAGCAGTGTCCGACCTTCGGCGGGGCGCACAGATACGCAGTATTTT,CASSVRPSAGRTDTQYF
TRBJ1-5,TRBV6-5,once,-,TGTGCCAGCACCAATCATGAATCGAGCAATCAGCCCCAGCATTTT,CASTNHESSNQPQHF
TRBJ2-3,TRBV6-5,-,TRBD2,TGTGCCAGCGCCCGGGCGGGGGGGCTTGATACGCAGTATTTT,CASARAGGLDTQYF
TRBJ2-2,TRBV20-1,-,-,TGCAGTGCGTACACCCCCGGGGAGCTGTTTTTT,CSAYTPGELFF
TRBJ2-3,TRBV4-3,-,-,TGCGCCAGCAGCCAAGATATCCGGGAGTCATCAGATACGCAGTATTTT,CASSQDIRESSDTQYF
TRBJ2-5,TRBV18,-,TRBD2,TGTGCCAGCTCACCAACCTTAGCGGGAGGGCCGGAGACCCAGTACTTC,CASSPTLAGGPETQYF
TRBJ1-6,TRBV4-3,-,TRBD1,TGCGCCAGCAGTCGCGGGTTGGCAGGGGGTTCACCCCTCCACTTT,CASSRGLAGGSPLHF
TRBJ1-5,TRBV13,few,-,TGTGCCAGCAGCTTAGGGGGGAAACAGCCCCAGCATTTT,CASSLGGKQPQHF
TRBJ2-3,TRBV10-2,once,-,TGCGCCAGCAGGGAACAAAGCACAGATACGCAGTATTTT,CASREQSTDTQYF
TRBJ2-1,TRBV2,-,-,TGTGCCAGCAGTGAATCAGGGCTCGGCAATGAGCAGTTCTTC,CASSESGLGNEQFF
TRBJ2-7,TRBV27,few,TRBD1,TGTGCCAGCAGTTTTTCCGGGACAGGGCATGGGGAGCAGTACTTC,CASSFSGTGHGEQYF
TRBJ2-7,TRBV7-9,-,TRBD2,TGTGCCAGCAGCAAGACTAGCGGCTCCTACGAGCAGTACTTC,CASSKTSGSYEQYF